This T cell receptor beta chain originates from a study of CD8 T cells in ankylosing spondylitis. TCRdb reprocessed the 5' RACE reads via MiXCR and lists one record per CDR3 protein. The data show approximately 550,000 distinct CDR3 sequences, approximately 11% seen once. Study findings and constraints: Within matched ankylosing spondylitis synovial fluid, disease-linked clones were reportedly significantly enriched. For ankylosing spondylitis blood, a TCR beta motif of roughly 8 highly homologous variants appeared characteristic.

The CDR3 is 14 residues long. The germline CDR1 and CDR2 sequences are DFQATT and SNEGSKA (reference sequence). This clonotype was detected many times. Its antigen is not known. Sequenced input: blood, either unsorted or a sorted T cell fraction (not recorded which). The receptor was derived from a male donor with ankylosing spondylitis. The chain has TRBV20-1 and TRBJ2-1; 12 bases line up with TRBD2. CDR3 DNA sequence: TGCAGCGCCCGACTAGCGGGAGAGGAAAATGAGCAGTTCTTC. Translating gives CSARLAGEENEQFF.